This TCR beta chain comes out of a study of cytomegalovirus exposure and HLA in healthy donors. About the study: Of the donors genotyped, a few hundred in all, around 77% fell in the Caucasian-associated ancestry cluster. Study-wide points: Across donors, presence/absence analyses took sequencing depth to be roughly uniform.

Researchers ran the PCR with 60 Vbeta and 13 Jbeta primers. TCRdb keeps only in-frame clones here, not all; method: immunoSEQ multiplex PCR. The sample consists of 110,000 or so clones, 65% to 85% of them appearing once. The germline CDR1 and CDR2 sequences are SGHRS and YFSETQ. The CDR3 is 15 residues long. In the case of this clone: What it recognizes is unknown.

Sequenced sample: PBMCs. The TCR sequence derives from a man in his fifties in good health and CMV-seropositive. V and J are TRBV5-1 and TRBJ2-5; D unresolved. The DNA matches TRBJ2-7 better at its end, which makes the J call doubtful. CDR3: CASSLVVAETYEQYF. For the CDR3, the DNA is TGCGCCAGCAGCTTGGTCGTTGCGGAGACCTACGAGCAGTACTTC.